Listed below are T cell receptor beta chains from one sample, sequenced in a study of CD8 T cells in ankylosing spondylitis. TCRdb passed the 5' RACE reads through MiXCR, listing each CDR3 protein once. The sample lists some 220,000 distinct CDR3 sequences; 8.2% were seen once. The sequencing input was blood, either unsorted or a sorted T cell fraction (not recorded which). These receptors came from a female donor with ankylosing spondylitis or in good health (not recorded which). Both conserved end residues are part of each CDR3. D genes are given only for firm matches. Some rows have no size entry. The others give once, few or many, or a class for an expanded clone.

d_gene: .; abundance: many; j_gene: TRBJ2-5; v_gene: TRBV9; CDR3aa: CASSEGGSETQYF; CDR3nt: TGTGCCAGCAGCGAAGGAGGGTCGGAGACCCAGTACTTC
d_gene: .; abundance: many; j_gene: TRBJ1-1; v_gene: TRBV5-1; CDR3aa: CASTREPGINTEAFF; CDR3nt: TGCGCCAGCACCCGAGAACCGGGGATAAACACTGAAGCTTTCTTT
d_gene: TRBD2; abundance: many; j_gene: TRBJ2-2; v_gene: TRBV6-5; CDR3aa: CASSSLSGRATGELFF; CDR3nt: TGTGCCAGCAGTTCTCTCAGCGGGAGGGCCACCGGGGAGCTGTTTTTT
d_gene: .; abundance: many; j_gene: TRBJ2-1; v_gene: TRBV4-3; CDR3aa: CASSQDRISQYDNEQFF; CDR3nt: TGCGCCAGCAGCCAAGATCGGATCTCACAGTACGACAATGAGCAGTTCTTC
d_gene: .; abundance: .; j_gene: TRBJ2-2; v_gene: TRBV7-2; CDR3aa: CASSPGANGELFF; CDR3nt: TGTGCCAGCAGCCCAGGGGCAAACGGGGAGCTGTTTTTT
d_gene: .; abundance: many; j_gene: TRBJ2-2; v_gene: TRBV20-1; CDR3aa: CSARDPSSWNTGELFF; CDR3nt: TGCAGTGCTAGAGATCCGAGTAGCTGGAACACCGGGGAGCTGTTTTTT
d_gene: .; abundance: many; j_gene: TRBJ1-2; v_gene: TRBV12-3/TRBV12-4; CDR3aa: CASSFFRTNYGYTF; CDR3nt: TGTGCCAGCAGTTTCTTCAGAACTAACTATGGCTACACCTTC
d_gene: .; abundance: many; j_gene: TRBJ2-3; v_gene: TRBV28; CDR3aa: CASSFGRGADTQYF; CDR3nt: TGTGCCAGCAGTTTTGGTAGGGGAGCAGATACGCAGTATTTT
d_gene: TRBD1; abundance: many; j_gene: TRBJ2-1; v_gene: TRBV18; CDR3aa: CASSLRQGKAYNEQFF; CDR3nt: TGTGCCAGCTCACTCAGACAGGGAAAGGCCTACAATGAGCAGTTCTTC
d_gene: .; abundance: .; j_gene: TRBJ2-2; v_gene: TRBV11-3; CDR3aa: CASSPRRVGTGELFF; CDR3nt: TGTGCCAGCAGCCCAAGGAGGGTTGGGACCGGGGAGCTGTTTTTT
d_gene: .; abundance: many; j_gene: TRBJ2-1; v_gene: TRBV19; CDR3aa: CASSIQAVRNEQFF; CDR3nt: TGTGCCAGTAGTATTCAGGCGGTGAGGAATGAGCAGTTCTTC
d_gene: .; abundance: many; j_gene: TRBJ2-6; v_gene: TRBV25-1; CDR3aa: CASSESWSSGANVLTF; CDR3nt: TGTGCCAGCAGTGAATCATGGAGCTCTGGGGCCAACGTCCTGACTTTC
d_gene: .; abundance: many; j_gene: TRBJ2-5; v_gene: TRBV11-2; CDR3aa: CASSLMRPGREGSQETQYF; CDR3nt: TGTGCCAGCAGCTTGATGAGACCGGGGCGCGAGGGGAGCCAAGAGACCCAGTACTTC
d_gene: TRBD1; abundance: many; j_gene: TRBJ1-5; v_gene: TRBV27; CDR3aa: CASGHRGVQPQHF; CDR3nt: TGTGCCAGCGGCCACAGGGGAGTGCAGCCCCAGCATTTT
d_gene: .; abundance: many; j_gene: TRBJ2-1; v_gene: TRBV5-1; CDR3aa: CASSLQASSYNEQFF; CDR3nt: TGCGCCAGCAGCTTACAGGCCAGCTCCTACAATGAGCAGTTCTTC
d_gene: TRBD2; abundance: many; j_gene: TRBJ2-3; v_gene: TRBV20-1; CDR3aa: CSARDLVAGGGDTQYF; CDR3nt: TGCAGTGCTAGAGATTTGGTAGCGGGAGGAGGAGATACGCAGTATTTT
d_gene: .; abundance: many; j_gene: TRBJ1-6; v_gene: TRBV20-1; CDR3aa: CSARGGTFGSPLHF; CDR3nt: TGCAGTGCTAGAGGAGGGACGTTTGGATCACCCCTCCACTTT
d_gene: TRBD2; abundance: many; j_gene: TRBJ2-7; v_gene: TRBV12-3/TRBV12-4; CDR3aa: CASTEGTGGGKQYF; CDR3nt: TGTGCCAGCACCGAAGGGACGGGAGGAGGGAAGCAGTACTTC
d_gene: .; abundance: many; j_gene: TRBJ1-1; v_gene: TRBV15; CDR3aa: CATSRVRGVVEAFF; CDR3nt: TGTGCCACCAGCAGGGTCCGGGGGGTGGTTGAAGCTTTCTTT
d_gene: .; abundance: many; j_gene: TRBJ2-5; v_gene: TRBV9; CDR3aa: CASSVGTAQETQYF; CDR3nt: TGTGCCAGCAGCGTTGGGACTGCTCAAGAGACCCAGTACTTC
d_gene: .; abundance: many; j_gene: TRBJ2-1; v_gene: TRBV6-5; CDR3aa: CASSYGSPIGEQFF; CDR3nt: TGTGCCAGCAGTTACGGCAGCCCCATCGGGGAGCAGTTCTTC
d_gene: .; abundance: .; j_gene: TRBJ1-3; v_gene: TRBV7-2; CDR3aa: CANSLAIGQGNTIYF; CDR3nt: TGTGCCAACAGCTTAGCGATAGGACAGGGAAACACCATATATTTT
d_gene: .; abundance: many; j_gene: TRBJ2-2; v_gene: TRBV3-1; CDR3aa: CASSQYGGLDDTGELFF; CDR3nt: TGTGCCAGCAGCCAATATGGCGGATTAGACGACACCGGGGAGCTGTTTTTT
d_gene: .; abundance: many; j_gene: TRBJ1-1; v_gene: TRBV20-1; CDR3aa: CSATGYNTEAFF; CDR3nt: TGCAGTGCTACTGGGTACAACACTGAAGCTTTCTTT
d_gene: .; abundance: .; j_gene: TRBJ2-7; v_gene: TRBV28; CDR3aa: CASRARDGAFYEQYF; CDR3nt: TGTGCCAGCCGGGCCCGGGACGGAGCCTTCTACGAGCAGTACTTC
d_gene: TRBD1; abundance: many; j_gene: TRBJ2-3; v_gene: TRBV7-8; CDR3aa: CASSLEGTATDTQYF; CDR3nt: TGTGCCAGCAGCTTAGAAGGGACAGCCACAGATACGCAGTATTTT
d_gene: TRBD1; abundance: few; j_gene: TRBJ1-1; v_gene: TRBV6-1; CDR3aa: CASRREGARTEAFF; CDR3nt: TGTGCCAGCAGACGGGAGGGGGCGCGGACTGAAGCTTTCTTT
d_gene: .; abundance: many; j_gene: TRBJ2-2; v_gene: TRBV20-1; CDR3aa: CSARDRGGATGELFF; CDR3nt: TGCAGTGCTAGAGATCGAGGAGGGGCCACCGGGGAGCTGTTTTTT
d_gene: .; abundance: .; j_gene: TRBJ2-5; v_gene: TRBV7-2; CDR3aa: CASSFPAQETQYF; CDR3nt: TGTGCCAGCAGCTTCCCGGCCCAAGAGACCCAGTACTTC
d_gene: .; abundance: many; j_gene: TRBJ2-1; v_gene: TRBV6-1; CDR3aa: CASGRQDSYNEQFF; CDR3nt: TGTGCCAGCGGTAGACAGGACTCCTACAATGAGCAGTTCTTC
d_gene: TRBD1; abundance: many; j_gene: TRBJ1-1; v_gene: TRBV10-3; CDR3aa: CAMGQPGTEAFF; CDR3nt: TGTGCCATGGGACAGCCGGGGACTGAAGCTTTCTTT
d_gene: .; abundance: many; j_gene: TRBJ2-5; v_gene: TRBV7-9; CDR3aa: CASSLAGQIQETQYF; CDR3nt: TGTGCCAGCAGCTTAGCGGGACAAATCCAAGAGACCCAGTACTTC
d_gene: TRBD2; abundance: few; j_gene: TRBJ2-3; v_gene: TRBV20-1; CDR3aa: CSAIAGKGTDTQYF; CDR3nt: TGCAGTGCTATAGCGGGAAAGGGCACAGATACGCAGTATTTT
d_gene: .; abundance: many; j_gene: TRBJ2-7; v_gene: TRBV23-1; CDR3aa: CASSQSSPPHRDFYEQYF; CDR3nt: TGCGCCAGCAGTCAATCGAGTCCCCCGCACCGGGACTTCTACGAGCAGTACTTC
d_gene: .; abundance: many; j_gene: TRBJ2-2; v_gene: TRBV20-1; CDR3aa: CSAPKNTGELFF; CDR3nt: TGCAGTGCTCCCAAGAACACCGGGGAGCTGTTTTTT
d_gene: .; abundance: many; j_gene: TRBJ2-3; v_gene: TRBV6-5; CDR3aa: CASSEPPDTQYF; CDR3nt: TGTGCCAGCAGTGAGCCCCCAGATACGCAGTATTTT
d_gene: .; abundance: many; j_gene: TRBJ2-1; v_gene: TRBV5-1; CDR3aa: CASSLARLQEQFF; CDR3nt: TGCGCCAGCAGCTTGGCCCGACTTCAGGAGCAGTTCTTC
d_gene: .; abundance: many; j_gene: TRBJ1-5; v_gene: TRBV18; CDR3aa: CASSRRQGVGQPQHF; CDR3nt: TGTGCCAGCTCTCGGAGGCAGGGAGTGGGTCAGCCCCAGCATTTT
d_gene: .; abundance: many; j_gene: TRBJ1-1; v_gene: TRBV5-1; CDR3aa: CASSLAGNLEAFF; CDR3nt: TGCGCCAGCAGCTTGGCCGGCAACCTAGAAGCTTTCTTT
d_gene: .; abundance: .; j_gene: TRBJ1-1; v_gene: TRBV7-9; CDR3aa: CASSRSGSTGNTEAFF; CDR3nt: TGTGCCAGCAGCCGGTCGGGATCGACAGGGAACACTGAAGCTTTCTTT
d_gene: TRBD2; abundance: many; j_gene: TRBJ2-5; v_gene: TRBV20-1; CDR3aa: CSASWAGVETQYF; CDR3nt: TGCAGTGCTAGCTGGGCGGGGGTAGAGACCCAGTACTTC
d_gene: TRBD2; abundance: many; j_gene: TRBJ2-3; v_gene: TRBV20-1; CDR3aa: CSAPTSGSDTQYF; CDR3nt: TGCAGTGCCCCAACTAGCGGCTCAGATACGCAGTATTTT
d_gene: .; abundance: many; j_gene: TRBJ2-5; v_gene: TRBV20-1; CDR3aa: CSAPPSAVQETQYF; CDR3nt: TGCAGTGCCCCTCCCTCGGCTGTACAAGAGACCCAGTACTTC
d_gene: TRBD1; abundance: few; j_gene: TRBJ2-1; v_gene: TRBV19; CDR3aa: CASRRTGETPWEQFF; CDR3nt: TGTGCCAGTAGACGGACAGGGGAAACCCCCTGGGAGCAGTTCTTC
d_gene: .; abundance: many; j_gene: TRBJ1-4; v_gene: TRBV12-3/TRBV12-4; CDR3aa: CASSSAAGKLFF; CDR3nt: TGTGCCAGCAGTTCGGCCGCAGGGAAACTGTTTTTT
d_gene: TRBD2; abundance: many; j_gene: TRBJ2-3; v_gene: TRBV7-6; CDR3aa: CASSFGTSGGISTDTQYF; CDR3nt: TGTGCCAGCAGCTTTGGGACTAGCGGAGGAATTAGCACAGATACGCAGTATTTT
d_gene: TRBD1; abundance: many; j_gene: TRBJ1-2; v_gene: TRBV6-2/TRBV6-3; CDR3aa: CASSPWGGQGQGEGYTF; CDR3nt: TGTGCCAGCAGCCCGTGGGGCGGACAGGGGCAAGGAGAAGGCTACACCTTC
d_gene: .; abundance: many; j_gene: TRBJ2-3; v_gene: TRBV20-1; CDR3aa: CSARAGKRTDTQYF; CDR3nt: TGCAGTGCTAGAGCTGGGAAACGCACAGATACGCAGTATTTT
d_gene: .; abundance: many; j_gene: TRBJ2-2; v_gene: TRBV20-1; CDR3aa: CSARVGVPGELFF; CDR3nt: TGCAGTGCTAGAGTCGGGGTTCCCGGGGAGCTGTTTTTT
d_gene: TRBD1; abundance: many; j_gene: TRBJ1-1; v_gene: TRBV20-1; CDR3aa: CSAVPGTGVIAFF; CDR3nt: TGCAGTGCGGTACCGGGGACAGGGGTGATAGCTTTCTTT
d_gene: .; abundance: .; j_gene: TRBJ2-7; v_gene: TRBV7-2; CDR3aa: CASSLVGTTCEQYF; CDR3nt: TGTGCCAGCAGCTTAGTAGGCACTACCTGCGAGCAGTACTTC
d_gene: TRBD1; abundance: few; j_gene: TRBJ2-7; v_gene: TRBV29-1; CDR3aa: CSAGTGPSYEQYF; CDR3nt: TGCAGCGCGGGGACAGGCCCTTCCTACGAGCAGTACTTC
d_gene: .; abundance: .; j_gene: TRBJ2-1; v_gene: TRBV7-9; CDR3aa: CASSTGNEQFF; CDR3nt: TGTGCCAGCAGCACAGGCAATGAGCAGTTCTTC
d_gene: .; abundance: many; j_gene: TRBJ2-7; v_gene: TRBV6-1; CDR3aa: CASSENSYEQYF; CDR3nt: TGTGCCAGCAGTGAAAACAGCTACGAGCAGTACTTC
d_gene: TRBD1; abundance: many; j_gene: TRBJ2-7; v_gene: TRBV12-3/TRBV12-4; CDR3aa: CASGRTGAYYEQYF; CDR3nt: TGTGCCAGCGGCCGGACAGGTGCTTACTACGAGCAGTACTTC
d_gene: .; abundance: many; j_gene: TRBJ1-3; v_gene: TRBV12-3/TRBV12-4; CDR3aa: CASSLETAGNTIYF; CDR3nt: TGTGCCAGCAGTTTAGAGACCGCTGGAAACACCATATATTTT
d_gene: .; abundance: many; j_gene: TRBJ1-1; v_gene: TRBV4-3; CDR3aa: CASSQRGRVNTEAFF; CDR3nt: TGCGCCAGCAGCCAACGTGGGAGGGTGAACACTGAAGCTTTCTTT